This TCR beta chain was retrieved from a study of beta chain features in type 1 diabetes. Study background: Healthy donors resembled patients in age, gender and cell yields.

Germline CDR1 and CDR2: MNHEY and SMNVEV (reference sequence). The CDR3 extends over 15 amino acids. V lost 6 bases and J lost 0; bases outside the gene matches: 8. Concerning this clone itself: The target antigen is unknown.

Each of the CD4+ naive, central memory, regulatory and stem cell-like memory populations was sorted via CD45RO/CCR7/CD25/CD127/CD95/CD27. General study results and limits: Whether HLA type influences TCRB rearrangement remained unresolved here. Across all four CD4+ subsets, people with type 1 diabetes showed modestly shorter TCRB CDR3s.

Expressed TCRB transcripts were sequenced, since all the RNA that had been isolated was reverse transcribed. Assay used: immunoSEQ multiplex PCR; TCRdb lists only in-frame clones, some missing. The table lists fewer than 300,000 clones, under 13% of them singletons. Sequencing was performed on naive CD4+ T cells from blood. The rearrangement joins TRBV27 to TRBJ2-7; 7 bases are shared with TRBD1. This clonotype was obtained from a young man with type 1 diabetes. CDR3 nucleotides: TGTGCCAGCAGAGCGGACAGGCGGCACTCCTACGAGCAGTACTTC. It specifies CASRADRRHSYEQYF.